This is a list of T cell receptor beta chains from one sample in a study of T cell repertoires in cytomegalovirus infection. The antigens these receptors bind are not known. TCRdb reanalysed the reads using MiXCR and keeps one entry per CDR3 protein. The sample records nearly 700,000 distinct CDR3 sequences, around 31% being singletons. The sequenced sample was cultured PBMCs, obtained from culture after CMV antigen stimulation. These receptor sequences come from a human donor in good health (CMV status not recorded). Some clones in this sample may be carry-over from other donors' samples. Each CDR3 is given with its conserved first and last residue. D genes are given only for firm matches. The listing skips clone size in some rows; elsewhere it reads once, few, many or a size class.

J	size	D	V	CDR3	DNA
TRBJ2-5	few	NA	TRBV6-5	CASSSPYYRSGQRRETQYF	TGTGCCAGCAGTTCACCCTACTACCGATCGGGACAACGGAGGGAGACCCAGTACTTC
TRBJ1-6	few	TRBD1	TRBV6-5	CASSRGQGHSPLHF	TGTGCCAGCAGTAGGGGACAGGGTCATTCACCCCTCCACTTT
TRBJ2-2	few	NA	TRBV20-1	CSARDGPGANTGELFF	TGCAGTGCTAGAGATGGTCCGGGGGCAAACACCGGGGAGCTGTTTTTT
TRBJ1-1	NA	TRBD1	TRBV7-8	CASSLEATGTEAFF	TGTGCCAGCAGCTTAGAAGCGACAGGGACTGAAGCTTTCTTT
TRBJ2-1	many	NA	TRBV7-2	CASSSSSSYNEQFF	TGTGCCAGCAGCTCTTCGTCCTCCTACAATGAGCAGTTCTTC
TRBJ1-1	NA	TRBD1	TRBV7-9	CASSPRQGVITEAFF	TGTGCCAGCAGCCCGAGACAGGGTGTTATCACTGAAGCTTTCTTT
TRBJ2-1	few	NA	TRBV6-2/TRBV6-3	CASSPLMNEQFF	TGTGCCAGCAGTCCACTTATGAATGAGCAGTTCTTC
TRBJ2-7	few	TRBD1	TRBV12-3/TRBV12-4	CASSWAGGPYEQYF	TGTGCCAGCAGTTGGGCAGGGGGTCCCTACGAGCAGTACTTC
TRBJ1-1	many	NA	TRBV7-8	CASSRQLEAFF	TGTGCCAGCAGCAGACAGCTTGAAGCTTTCTTT
TRBJ1-3	NA	NA	TRBV7-6	CASSWGGSGNTIYF	TGTGCCAGCAGCTGGGGTGGCTCTGGAAACACCATATATTTT
TRBJ1-4	NA	NA	TRBV5-1	CASSSTATNEKLFF	TGCGCCAGCAGCTCGACAGCAACTAATGAAAAACTGTTTTTT
TRBJ1-2	NA	NA	TRBV18	CASSPPRRDYGYTF	TGTGCCAGCTCACCACCGCGGAGGGACTATGGCTACACCTTC
TRBJ2-1	NA	NA	TRBV11-2	CASSNRGLSPNEQFF	TGTGCCAGCAGCAATCGGGGACTCTCTCCCAATGAGCAGTTCTTC
TRBJ2-3	few	TRBD1	TRBV24-1	CATSDTKTGEDTQYF	TGTGCCACCAGTGATACCAAGACAGGGGAGGATACGCAGTATTTT
TRBJ2-1	NA	TRBD2	TRBV15	CATSTLAGGTANEQFF	TGTGCCACCAGCACCTTAGCGGGAGGAACGGCTAATGAGCAGTTCTTC
TRBJ2-5	few	NA	TRBV20-1	CSASRGSQETQYF	TGCAGTGCTAGCCGGGGGAGTCAAGAGACCCAGTACTTC
TRBJ2-7	NA	TRBD2	TRBV6-2/TRBV6-3	CASSLLAEVYEQYF	TGTGCCAGCAGCCTACTAGCGGAGGTTTACGAGCAGTACTTC
TRBJ2-5	few	NA	TRBV25-1	CASSVGGHQETQYF	TGTGCCAGCAGTGTAGGCGGCCATCAAGAGACCCAGTACTTC
TRBJ2-3	NA	TRBD2	TRBV7-2	CASSFGRGSTDTQYF	TGTGCCAGCAGCTTCGGGAGGGGGAGCACAGATACGCAGTATTTT
TRBJ1-6	many	NA	TRBV7-6	CASSLETGTNSPLHF	TGTGCCAGCAGCTTAGAAACAGGGACTAATTCACCCCTCCACTTT
TRBJ1-5	NA	TRBD1	TRBV19	CASTWARGDQPQHF	TGTGCCAGTACCTGGGCCAGGGGGGATCAGCCCCAGCATTTT
TRBJ2-1	NA	TRBD1	TRBV6-2/TRBV6-3	CASRRTGLDEQFF	TGTGCCAGCAGGCGGACAGGGTTGGATGAGCAGTTCTTC
TRBJ2-1	few	TRBD2	TRBV7-9	CASSVSGGGSYNEQFF	TGTGCCAGCAGCGTTAGCGGGGGGGGCTCCTACAATGAGCAGTTCTTC
TRBJ1-5	NA	NA	TRBV7-8	CASSLRTVNQPQHF	TGTGCCAGCAGCCTGAGGACAGTTAATCAGCCCCAGCATTTT
TRBJ1-4	NA	NA	TRBV2	CASSDIRQTTNEKLFF	TGTGCCAGCAGTGACATTCGACAGACAACTAATGAAAAACTGTTTTTT
TRBJ1-1	many	NA	TRBV12-3/TRBV12-4	CASSETGTEAFF	TGTGCCAGCAGTGAAACCGGCACTGAAGCTTTCTTT
TRBJ2-7	NA	TRBD2	TRBV4-1	CASSLYLSWTSDSYEQYF	TGCGCCAGCAGCCTTTACCTATCATGGACTAGCGACTCCTACGAGCAGTACTTC
TRBJ2-3	many	TRBD2	TRBV7-2	CASSSLAANTQYF	TGTGCCAGCAGCTCACTAGCGGCAAATACGCAGTATTTT
TRBJ2-5	NA	TRBD1	TRBV20-1	CSAHGQGAWETQYF	TGCAGTGCTCACGGACAGGGGGCTTGGGAGACCCAGTACTTC
TRBJ2-5	few	TRBD2	TRBV11-2	CASSLIDGTSLETQYF	TGTGCCAGCAGCCTAATAGATGGGACTAGTTTAGAGACCCAGTACTTC
TRBJ1-5	few	TRBD1	TRBV6-1	CASTGQGNNQPQHF	TGTGCCAGCACTGGACAGGGAAACAATCAGCCCCAGCATTTT
TRBJ2-3	NA	TRBD2	TRBV5-6	CASTPASGSADTQYF	TGTGCTAGCACGCCGGCTAGCGGGAGTGCAGATACGCAGTATTTT
TRBJ1-1	NA	NA	TRBV12-3/TRBV12-4	CASSARGANTEAFF	TGTGCCAGCAGTGCCAGGGGAGCGAACACTGAAGCTTTCTTT
TRBJ1-2	NA	TRBD1	TRBV6-2/TRBV6-3	CASSRGQGYTF	TGTGCCAGCAGCAGGGGGCAAGGCTACACCTTC
TRBJ2-3	NA	NA	TRBV20-1	CSARDPQTDTQYF	TGCAGTGCTAGAGACCCTCAAACAGATACGCAGTATTTT
TRBJ1-2	NA	NA	TRBV20-1	CSAPVPIPYGYTF	TGCAGTGCCCCCGTCCCCATACCCTATGGCTACACCTTC
TRBJ1-5	NA	NA	TRBV20-1	CSASRRGRPQHF	TGCAGTGCTAGTCGGCGGGGGAGGCCCCAGCATTTT
TRBJ2-2	many	NA	TRBV7-2	CASTLYGAPGELFF	TGTGCCAGCACCCTTTACGGGGCCCCCGGGGAGCTGTTTTTT
TRBJ2-3	NA	NA	TRBV19	CASRISASTDTQYF	TGTGCCAGTAGAATTTCCGCTAGCACAGATACGCAGTATTTT
TRBJ2-3	NA	TRBD2	TRBV19	CASGTRGTDTQYF	TGTGCCAGTGGGACTAGAGGGACAGATACGCAGTATTTT
TRBJ1-5	few	NA	TRBV6-4	CASSDPPGHPWGISNQPQHF	TGTGCCAGCAGTGACCCGCCGGGCCACCCCTGGGGTATAAGCAATCAGCCCCAGCATTTT
TRBJ2-1	NA	TRBD2	TRBV3-1	CASSHLLAGVRNEQFF	TGTGCCAGCAGCCACCTACTAGCGGGAGTACGAAATGAGCAGTTCTTC
TRBJ1-1	few	NA	TRBV2	CASRGAFF	TGTGCCAGCCGGGGAGCTTTCTTT
TRBJ2-7	NA	NA	TRBV4-1	CASSQGMSYEQYF	TGCGCCAGCAGCCAAGGAATGTCCTACGAGCAGTACTTC
TRBJ2-1	NA	NA	TRBV29-1	CSVDTPDSPSEQFF	TGCAGCGTTGATACTCCCGACTCCCCAAGTGAGCAGTTCTTC
TRBJ1-5	many	TRBD1	TRBV7-2	CASSPGRGGENQPQHF	TGTGCCAGCAGCCCAGGCAGAGGGGGCGAAAATCAGCCCCAGCATTTT
TRBJ1-3	many	NA	TRBV7-2	CASSLVISSGNTIYF	TGTGCCAGCAGCTTAGTAATCTCCTCTGGAAACACCATATATTTT
TRBJ1-2	few	NA	TRBV6-5	CASSYYLLRGLSGYTF	TGTGCCAGCAGTTACTACCTTCTCAGGGGTTTGAGTGGCTACACCTTC
TRBJ1-2	NA	NA	TRBV19	CASSIAADRYGYTF	TGTGCCAGTAGTATCGCTGCGGACCGCTATGGCTACACCTTC